A single sample gave rise to the 32 T cell receptor beta chains below, sequenced in a study of shared T cell receptors in the human thymus. Assay used: immunoSEQ multiplex PCR; TCRdb lists only in-frame clones, some missing. Here the sample spans hundreds of thousands of clones, roughly 90% being singletons. These data also formed part of another study, on human thymus T cells.

Sequenced: thymocytes. Receptor source: a boy under two years old with a congenital heart defect.

The chain joins TRBV5-6 to TRBJ2-7; 9 bases align to TRBD1. The CDR3 is 16 residues long. The germline V gene encodes CDR1 SGHDT and CDR2 YYEEEE. Germline trimming cut 4 bases from V and 3 bases from J; bases unmatched to any gene: 11. The CDR3: CASSLGVGTGSYEQYF. CDR3 sequence (DNA): TGTGCCAGCAGCCTTGGCGTAGGGACAGGGAGCTACGAGCAGTACTTC.

Comments on this clone: The junction differs from germline at one of its ends, possibly a read error. The CDR3 DNA follows: TGTGCCATCGGTGACCCTCCCCTGGTGGCGGACTCGAACGAGCGGTACTTC. It specifies CAIGDPPLVADSNERYF. The chain links TRBV10-3 to TRBJ2-7, with D maybe TRBD2 (5 bases). Germline CDR1 reads ENHRY; CDR2 reads SYGVKD. CDR3 length equals 17 residues.

The genes are TRBV2 and TRBJ2-2, with TRBD2 matching over 15 bases. Germline CDR1 is SNHLY and CDR2 is FYNNEI. V lost 5 bases, J lost 3 bases, and 7 bases stayed unmatched. This CDR3 is built from 18 residues. This chain's CDR3 is CASSSGLAGGPDTGELFF. The CDR3 bases are TGTGCCAGCAGTAGTGGACTAGCGGGAGGGCCGGACACCGGGGAGCTGTTTTTT.

The V gene is TRBV7-8, the J gene TRBJ2-2; 10 positions agree with TRBD1. J gave up 6 bases and V 5 bases, and 15 bases lay outside the gene matches. CDR1 is SGHVS and CDR2 is FQNEAQ in the germline V gene. The CDR3 is 18 residues long. For the CDR3, the DNA is TGTGCCAGCAGCAAGTGGGACAGGGGCTTCCCGAGGGCCGGGGAGCTGTTTTTT. This gives the protein CASSKWDRGFPRAGELFF.

The V and J genes are TRBV12-5 and TRBJ2-1, with 9 bases that match TRBD2. CDR3 length: 16 amino acids. With 0 bases clipped from V and 6 bases from J, the junction kept 6 bases outside the gene matches. Per the germline V gene, CDR1 is LGHNT and CDR2 is FRNRAP. DNA of the CDR3: TGTGCTAGTGGTTTGGTACAAGGACTAGCGTTCAATGAGCAGTTCTTC. It yields the protein CASGLVQGLAFNEQFF.

This chain joins TRBV30 and TRBJ2-7, with TRBD2 matching 7 bases. Per germline, CDR1 GTSNPN and CDR2 SVGIG (reference sequence). V trimming: 1 base; J trimming: 4 bases; junction bases outside the gene matches: 13. CDR3 size: 16 residues. The CDR3 sequence is CAWSAPKSGGSYEQYF. The DNA for the CDR3 is TGTGCCTGGAGTGCCCCGAAATCGGGCGGGAGTTACGAGCAGTACTTC.

The V call is TRBV6-5, the J call TRBJ2-1; 9 bases map to TRBD1. The J segment lost 4 bases and the V segment lost 8 bases, leaving 3 bases of the junction unmatched. CDR3 size: 13 residues. Per the germline V gene, CDR1 is MNHEY and CDR2 is SVGAGI. CDR3 region: CASGTGPYNEQFF. CDR3 coding DNA: TGTGCCAGCGGGACAGGGCCTTACAATGAGCAGTTCTTC.

This clone was recorded only once. The V and J genes are TRBV6-4 and TRBJ2-1; 10 nucleotides line up with TRBD2. The CDR3 extends over 16 amino acids. The V segment lost 0 bases and the J segment 7 bases; nucleotides outside the gene matches: 6. In germline, CDR1 is MRHNA, CDR2 SNTAGT. CDR3 amino acids: CASSDSRAGGGNEQFF. CDR3 nucleotide sequence: TGTGCCAGCAGTGACTCGAGAGCGGGAGGGGGGAATGAGCAGTTCTTC.

The V gene is TRBV5-1, the J gene TRBJ2-1, with a possible D match to TRBD2 (6 bases). Germline CDR1 is SGHRS and CDR2 is YFSETQ. This CDR3 has 14 residues. V lost 4 bases to trimming and J lost 7 bases, with 15 bases between them. The CDR3 sequence is CASSPTGGKNEQFF. The CDR3 nucleotides read TGCGCCAGCAGCCCCACTGGCGGGAAGAATGAGCAGTTCTTC.

This clone appeared once. The rearrangement joins TRBV7-9 to TRBJ2-2; 7 bases agree with TRBD2. The V gene end was trimmed by 2 bases and the J gene end by 4 bases; junction bases not matched to a gene: 10. The CDR3 extends over 17 amino acids. Germline CDR1 is SEHNR and CDR2 is FQNEAQ (reference sequence). The DNA for the CDR3 is TGTGCCAGCAGCTTATGCGGGAGCCCTCGAGGCACCGGGGAGCTGTTTTTT. It encodes CASSLCGSPRGTGELFF.

The genes are TRBV5-6 and TRBJ2-1, with 12 nucleotides matching TRBD2. The V gene's germline CDR1 is SGHDT and CDR2 YYEEEE. The CDR3 consists of 18 residues. The V and J ends lost 0 bases and 7 bases, in that order; junction bases with no gene match: 11. The CDR3 DNA reads TGTGCCAGCAGCTTGGGGGCTCCCCTAGCGGGAGGGTCTAATGAGCAGTTCTTC. It specifies CASSLGAPLAGGSNEQFF.

The CDR3 region is CASSVEETGDGYTF. CDR3 nucleotides: TGTGCCAGCAGCGTAGAAGAGACAGGGGACGGCTACACCTTC. This rearrangement joins TRBV9 to TRBJ1-2; 8 nucleotides match TRBD1. V shed 0 bases, J shed 8 bases, and the junction held 6 bases outside the gene matches. Germline CDR1 and CDR2: SGDLS and YYNGEE. The CDR3 extends over 14 amino acids.

As regards this clone: The identical CDR3 is also encoded by other nucleotide sequences in the sample. V and J are TRBV11-2 and TRBJ1-2; D is undetermined. The V gene's germline CDR1 is SGHAT and CDR2 FQNNGV. There are 15 residues in the CDR3. V was shortened by 0 bases and J by 8 bases, with 16 bases between the two germline ends. CDR3 protein: CASSLDGSGAEGYTF. Written as DNA, the CDR3 is TGTGCCAGCAGCTTAGATGGTTCAGGAGCGGAAGGCTACACCTTC.

This clone appeared a single time. The chain links TRBV7-8 to TRBJ2-1, with TRBD2 matching over 7 bases. This CDR3 is built from 16 residues. J was trimmed by 9 bases and V by 5 bases; bases with no gene match: 16. The germline CDR1 and CDR2 sequences are SGHVS and FQNEAQ. Written as DNA, the CDR3 is TGTGCCAGCAGCATTTGGGAGGGCGCCTCTGAGGGTGAGCAGTTCTTC. This translates into CASSIWEGASEGEQFF.

The J gene is TRBJ2-1, the V gene TRBV2; D is perhaps TRBD2 (6 bases). The V gene's germline CDR1 is SNHLY and CDR2 FYNNEI. Trimming stripped 7 bases from V and 3 bases from J, with 13 bases between. The length of the CDR3 is 14 residues. For the CDR3, the DNA is TGTGCCAGCAAGGCTAGCGTCGGCTACAATGAGCAGTTCTTC. It is translated as CASKASVGYNEQFF.

The chain uses TRBV27 and TRBJ2-1; no clear D. The CDR3 sequence is 14 residues long. The V end lost 5 bases, the J end lost 7 bases, and 15 bases lay between the germline ends. The germline CDR1 and CDR2 sequences are MNHEY and SMNVEV (reference sequence). CDR3 amino acids: CASSPLGSGNEQFF. CDR3 sequence (DNA): TGTGCCAGCAGTCCCTTAGGCTCCGGGAATGAGCAGTTCTTC.

V and J are TRBV6-5 and TRBJ1-2, with 7 bases fitting TRBD1. Germline V CDR1 and CDR2: MNHEY, SVGAGI. The CDR3 sequence is 15 residues long. V shed 4 bases and J 8 bases; nucleotides not matched to a gene: 13. In DNA, the CDR3 is TGTGCCAGCAGTTCCCGCCGGGACAGTGTGCAGGGCTACACCTTC. This encodes CASSSRRDSVQGYTF.

The genes are TRBV13 and TRBJ1-2; possibly TRBD1 for D (6 bases). V lost 3 bases and J lost 4, with 12 bases in between. The CDR3 has 14 residues. Germline-derived CDR1 and CDR2 are PRHDT and FYEKMQ (reference sequence). CDR3 loop: CASSFSDRPYGYTF. The CDR3, as DNA: TGTGCCAGCAGCTTTTCTGACAGGCCCTATGGCTACACCTTC. The complete variable domain, with remaining parts taken from reference TRBV13 and TRBJ1-2, reads AAGVIQSPRHLIKEKRETATLKCYPIPRHDTVYWYQQGPGQDPQFLISFYEKMQSDKGSIPDRFSAQQFSDYHSELNMSSLELGDSALYFCASSFSDRPYGYTFGSGTRLTVV.

This clone was seen only once. The chain employs TRBV4-3 and TRBJ2-7; 14 positions agree with TRBD2. Trimming removed 0 bases from V and 6 bases from J; junction bases left unmatched: 22. This CDR3 has 22 amino acids. The germline CDR1 and CDR2 sequences are LGHNA and YSLEER. CDR3 loop: CASSQEASWGLGTSGRLTEQYF. DNA of the CDR3: TGCGCCAGCAGCCAAGAAGCCTCATGGGGACTCGGGACTAGCGGGAGATTGACCGAGCAGTACTTC.

The gene calls are TRBV6-5 and TRBJ2-7; D possibly corresponds to TRBD1 (6 bases). Trimming shortened V by 5 bases and J by 2 bases, and 16 bases separated the two germline ends. The CDR3 extends over 15 amino acids. CDR1 MNHEY and CDR2 SVGAGI come from the germline V gene. The chain's CDR3 is CASSNPEDSPYEQYF. In DNA form, the CDR3 reads TGTGCCAGCAGTAACCCCGAGGACAGCCCCTACGAGCAGTACTTC.

The V gene is TRBV27, the J gene TRBJ2-7; no clear D. Deletions cut 6 bases from V and 0 bases from J, with 9 bases between. CDR3 length equals 13 residues. Germline V CDR1 and CDR2: MNHEY, SMNVEV (reference sequence). CDR3 amino acids: CASSPGSSYEQYF. CDR3 nucleotides: TGTGCCAGCAGCCCCGGGTCCTCCTACGAGCAGTACTTC.

The J gene is TRBJ1-4, the V gene TRBV28, with 7 positions matching TRBD1. Germline V gives CDR1 MDHEN, CDR2 SYDVKM. The CDR3 contains 14 residues. Trimming cost V 2 bases and J 4 bases; bases outside gene matches: 1. For the CDR3, the DNA is TGTGCCAGCAGTTTACGGGACAGTAATGAAAAACTGTTTTTT. Protein: CASSLRDSNEKLFF.

V is TRBV20-1 and J is TRBJ1-2, with TRBD1 matching 7 bases. V was pared by 5 bases and J by 5 bases, with 2 bases of the junction left unmatched. This CDR3 has 11 residues. CDR1 DFQATT and CDR2 SNEGSKA come from the germline V gene (reference sequence). CDR3 in DNA: TGCAGTGCTGGACAGGCGTATGGCTACACCTTC. Protein sequence: CSAGQAYGYTF.

The rearrangement uses TRBV6-4 and TRBJ2-3, with 10 bases matching TRBD2. Per germline, CDR1 MRHNA and CDR2 SNTAGT. The CDR3 is made up of 15 amino acids. Trimming at V came to 4 bases and at J to 5 bases, leaving 6 bases not matched to a gene. CDR3 sequence reads: CASSALAGAEDTQYF. The CDR3 DNA follows: TGTGCCAGCAGTGCCCTAGCGGGAGCGGAAGATACGCAGTATTTT.

The chain couples TRBV14 to TRBJ1-1; TRBD1 matches 8 bases. The CDR3 totals 13 residues. Germline CDR1 is SGHDN and CDR2 is FVKESK. The junction had 8 bases not matched to a gene; V was cut back by 9 bases and J by 5 bases. The CDR3 protein is CASHGQGGTEAFF. The CDR3 coding sequence is TGTGCCAGTCATGGACAGGGTGGGACTGAAGCTTTCTTT.

This chain connects TRBV28 to TRBJ1-5; D is unresolved. The germline gives CDR1 MDHEN, CDR2 SYDVKM. Trimming took 6 bases from V and 7 from J, leaving 7 bases between them. This CDR3 comprises 11 residues. The CDR3 here is CASSAGQPQHF. For the CDR3, the DNA is TGTGCCAGCAGCGCCGGGCAGCCCCAGCATTTT.

The chain links TRBV5-1 to TRBJ2-5, with 9 bases aligning to TRBD1. V dropped 5 bases and J dropped 4; count of bases not matched to a gene: 6. The germline CDR1 and CDR2 sequences are SGHRS and YFSETQ. This CDR3 contains 14 residues. The CDR3 sequence: CASSGGQGGETQYF. The CDR3 region has the DNA TGCGCCAGCAGTGGGGGACAGGGTGGAGAGACCCAGTACTTC.

The rearrangement links TRBV27 to TRBJ2-3; no firm D call. The CDR3 contains 16 residues. Germline V gene lookup returns CDR1 MNHEY and CDR2 SMNVEV (reference sequence). The V end lost 5 bases, the J end lost 4 bases, and 19 bases lay between the germline ends. CDR3 sequence reads: CASSALNLVGADTQYF. The CDR3 DNA reads as TGTGCCAGCAGTGCCCTCAACTTAGTGGGCGCAGATACGCAGTATTTT.

The chain uses TRBV10-3 and TRBJ1-2; the match to TRBD1 covers 8 bases. Trimming removed 0 bases from V and 4 bases from J; junction bases left unmatched: 7. CDR3 length equals 16 residues. Germline values: CDR1 ENHRY, CDR2 SYGVKD. The CDR3 DNA reads as TGTGCCATCAGTGAGTCCAGGGGGCGTCTCCTCTATGGCTACACCTTC. Protein sequence: CAISESRGRLLYGYTF.

The chain links TRBV11-2 to TRBJ2-4; 7 bases fit TRBD2. Germline loops: CDR1 SGHAT, CDR2 FQNNGV. This CDR3 has 16 residues. The junction had 12 bases not matched to a gene; V was cut back by 1 base and J by 9 bases. This chain's CDR3 is CASSLGLTGLFGIQYF. In nucleotides, the CDR3 is TGTGCCAGCAGCTTAGGCCTCACGGGACTATTCGGCATTCAGTACTTC.

This clone was picked up a small number of times. The chain carries TRBV19 and TRBJ2-1, with 16 bases that match TRBD2. J gave up 5 bases and V 1 base, and 2 bases lay outside the gene matches. Germline CDR1 LNHDA, CDR2 SQIVND (reference sequence). This CDR3 contains 17 residues. The CDR3 region is CASSIAGLAGGNNEQFF. The CDR3 DNA reads as TGTGCCAGTAGTATAGCGGGACTAGCGGGAGGGAACAATGAGCAGTTCTTC.

The gene calls are TRBV5-1 and TRBJ1-1, with D maybe TRBD1 (5 bases). V was shortened by 0 bases and J by 1 base, with 10 bases between the two germline ends. This CDR3 comprises 15 residues. Germline V gene lookup returns CDR1 SGHRS and CDR2 YFSETQ. The CDR3 nucleotides read TGCGCCAGCAGCTTGGATGGAGGGGAGAACACTGAAGCTTTCTTT. Translating gives CASSLDGGENTEAFF.